The 24 T cell receptor beta chains below come from one sample, sequenced in a study of cytomegalovirus exposure and HLA in healthy donors. The PCR used 60 Vbeta and 13 Jbeta primers. Method: immunoSEQ multiplex PCR; TCRdb's copy keeps in-frame clones and lacks some. This sample yields about 150,000 clones, of which roughly four fifths are seen a single time; 3% belongs to the top ten. Sequences were obtained from PBMCs. Every receptor here comes from a man aged 35 to 55 in good health and CMV-seropositive.

The V gene is TRBV19, the J gene TRBJ2-2; 10 bases agree with TRBD2. The CDR3 is made up of 15 amino acids. Germline V gives CDR1 LNHDA, CDR2 SQIVND (reference sequence). Trimming took 7 bases from V and 5 from J; bases not matched to a gene: 7. The CDR3 reads CASTSGRARTGELFF. The CDR3 DNA reads TGTGCCAGTACCAGCGGGAGGGCGAGGACCGGGGAGCTGTTTTTT.

The V gene is TRBV2, the J gene TRBJ1-2, with 7 positions matching TRBD1. V was pared by 4 bases and J by 7 bases, with 12 bases of the junction left unmatched. CDR1 and CDR2 (germline): SNHLY, FYNNEI. There are 15 residues in the CDR3. CDR3 bases: TGTGCCAGCAGTGGAGAGGGCCAGGGGGTCGGTGGCTACACCTTC. It yields the protein CASSGEGQGVGGYTF.

The J gene is TRBJ2-7, the V gene TRBV29-1; TRBD2 matches 12 bases. This CDR3 region has 14 residues. Trimming cost V 2 bases and J 4 bases; bases outside gene matches: 3. Germline CDR1 and CDR2: SQVTM and ANQGSEA. The chain's CDR3 is CSVESSGRGYEQYF. The CDR3 nucleotides read TGCAGCGTTGAATCTAGCGGGAGGGGGTACGAGCAGTACTTC.

This chain links TRBV5-4 with TRBJ1-2; D is ambiguous. Per the germline V gene, CDR1 is SGHNT and CDR2 is YYREEE (reference sequence). This CDR3 is built from 16 residues. With 4 bases removed from V and 6 bases from J, the gap between germline ends came to 22 bases. CDR3 residues: CASSHTVAEVGNGYTF. The CDR3 DNA is TGTGCCAGCAGCCATACGGTAGCGGAGGTCGGAAATGGCTACACCTTC.

This clone has a handful of counts. The V call is TRBV13, the J call TRBJ2-1, with TRBD2 identical over 9 bases. Germline V gene lookup returns CDR1 PRHDT and CDR2 FYEKMQ (reference sequence). The CDR3 spans 22 residues. Unmatched junction bases numbered 19, after V lost 1 base and J lost 0 bases. CDR3 nucleotides: TGTGCCAGCAGCTTAGCGGGATGGGACGGTAGCGGGAGATTAGGCTCCTACAATGAGCAGTTCTTC. Translating it yields CASSLAGWDGSGRLGSYNEQFF.

This clone was seen only a few times. The V gene is TRBV9, the J gene TRBJ1-3; the D gene is possibly TRBD1 (5 bases). This CDR3 region has 15 residues. Germline CDR1 SGDLS, CDR2 YYNGEE. Trimming pared 5 bases from V and 1 base from J, leaving 13 bases between. The CDR3 is CASSEEAGSGNTIYF. DNA of the CDR3: TGTGCCAGCAGTGAAGAAGCAGGGTCTGGAAACACCATATATTTT.

The chain employs TRBV11-3 and TRBJ1-3; 7 nucleotides align to TRBD1. Unmatched junction bases numbered 13, after V lost 0 bases and J lost 2 bases. Per the germline V gene, CDR1 is SGHNT and CDR2 is YENEEA. The CDR3 has 19 amino acids. The CDR3, as DNA: TGTGCCAGCAGCTTAGATCTCGACAGGGTCAATATACCTGGAAACACCATATATTTT. Its protein product is CASSLDLDRVNIPGNTIYF.

The chain has TRBV2 and TRBJ2-6; D is uncertain. This CDR3 has 17 residues. Germline V gene lookup returns CDR1 SNHLY and CDR2 FYNNEI. Trimming took off 3 bases at V and 0 bases at J, with 12 bases between the two ends. The CDR3: CASSEGRVSSGANVLTF. In DNA form, the CDR3 reads TGTGCCAGCAGTGAGGGCAGAGTTAGCTCTGGGGCCAACGTCCTGACTTTC.

The chain couples TRBV4-2 to TRBJ2-7; D uncertain. Germline V gene sequence: CDR1 LGHNA, CDR2 YNFKEQ. Trimming removed 1 base from V and 0 bases from J, with 10 bases in between. There are 15 residues in the CDR3. The chain's CDR3 is CASSQAKSNSYEQYF. CDR3 coding DNA: TGTGCCAGCAGCCAAGCTAAGTCTAACTCCTACGAGCAGTACTTC.

This chain uses TRBV19 with TRBJ1-1; maybe TRBD1 (5 bases). The CDR3 spans 15 residues. Trimming left V 6 bases short and J 4 bases short, with 18 bases between. Per germline, CDR1 LNHDA and CDR2 SQIVND (reference sequence). Written as DNA, the CDR3 is TGTGCCAGTAGCCCCAGTTTAGGGGTGGGCACTGAAGCTTTCTTT. Its protein is CASSPSLGVGTEAFF.

This clone was recorded a few times. This chain links TRBV2 with TRBJ1-2; TRBD1 might be the D (5 bases). This CDR3 is built from 15 residues. Deletions cut 3 bases from V and 4 bases from J, with 15 bases between. Per germline, CDR1 SNHLY and CDR2 FYNNEI. DNA of the CDR3: TGTGCCAGCAGTGAGGGGGGTGCGAGAGTCTATGGCTACACCTTC. It yields the protein CASSEGGARVYGYTF.

J is TRBJ2-1 and V is TRBV9, with 8 bases matching TRBD2. Trimming at V came to 4 bases and at J to 6 bases, leaving 9 bases not matched to a gene. Germline V lookup: CDR1 SGDLS, CDR2 YYNGEE. The CDR3 has 15 residues. The CDR3 bases are TGTGCCAGCAGCATTAGCGGGGACCCACTCAATGAGCAGTTCTTC. Protein product: CASSISGDPLNEQFF.

The chain is built from TRBV29-1 and TRBJ1-2, with 8 nucleotides matching TRBD1. Losses at the gene ends were 3 bases for V and 4 bases for J; bases not matched to a gene: 10. The CDR3 has 15 residues. The germline V gene encodes CDR1 SQVTM and CDR2 ANQGSEA. CDR3 region: CSVDGSQGASYGYTF. In DNA form, the CDR3 reads TGCAGCGTTGATGGCTCCCAGGGGGCGAGCTATGGCTACACCTTC. Full variable domain (missing parts from reference TRBV29-1 and TRBJ1-2): SAVISQKPSRDICQRGTSLTIQCQVDSQVTMMFWYRQQPGQSLTLIATANQGSEATYESGFVIDKFPISRPNLTFSTLTVSNMSPEDSSIYLCSVDGSQGASYGYTFGSGTRLTVV.

The chain employs TRBV30 and TRBJ2-5; possible D gene TRBD1, 6 bases. Between the trimmed V and J ends, which lost 5 bases and 2 bases, there was a span of 15 bases. The CDR3 totals 14 residues. In germline, CDR1 is GTSNPN, CDR2 SVGIG (reference sequence). The CDR3 DNA sequence: TGTGCCTGGGACAATCAGGGGTTTCAAGAGACCCAGTACTTC. Protein sequence: CAWDNQGFQETQYF.

This clone was seen only a few times. The chain combines TRBV10-3 with TRBJ2-2; D not resolved. V lost 0 bases and J 3 bases, leaving 8 bases between the germline ends. Germline assignment: CDR1 ENHRY and CDR2 SYGVKD. CDR3 length: 15 amino acids. DNA of the CDR3: TGTGCCATCAGTGAGTCGATGGGCTACACCGGGGAGCTGTTTTTT. It specifies CAISESMGYTGELFF.

V usage is TRBV13 and J usage is TRBJ2-2; TRBD2 aligns across 7 bases. This CDR3 contains 18 residues. Germline trimming cut 5 bases from V and 5 bases from J; bases unmatched to any gene: 17. Germline-derived CDR1 and CDR2 are PRHDT and FYEKMQ (reference sequence). The CDR3 sequence is CASSASGTPDGRTGELFF. In DNA form, the CDR3 reads TGTGCCAGCAGCGCTTCCGGGACCCCCGACGGGAGGACCGGGGAGCTGTTTTTT.

The rearrangement joins TRBV7-3 to TRBJ2-1, with a weak D call TRBD2 (6 bases). The CDR3 has 12 residues. Trimming cost V 2 bases and J 9 bases, with 8 bases left between them. CDR1 is SGHTA and CDR2 is FQGTGA in the germline V gene. The CDR3 here is CASSLGGTEQFF. The CDR3 DNA sequence: TGTGCCAGCAGCTTAGGGGGGACTGAGCAGTTCTTC.

The chain has TRBV7-3 and TRBJ2-1; the D is unclear. This CDR3 is built from 14 residues. Germline V gene data show CDR1 as SGHTA and CDR2 as FQGTGA. Trimming stripped 1 base from V and 7 bases from J, with 11 bases between. This chain's CDR3 is CASSLISSQNEQFF. Here the CDR3 DNA reads TGTGCCAGCAGCTTAATATCGAGTCAAAATGAGCAGTTCTTC.

This clone appeared a single time. The gene calls are TRBV2 and TRBJ2-7; 7 positions agree with TRBD2. Germline V gene sequence: CDR1 SNHLY, CDR2 FYNNEI. J lost 3 bases, V lost 6 bases, and 8 bases had no gene match. This CDR3 spans 14 amino acids. CDR3 protein: CASRARRESYEQYF. CDR3 coding DNA: TGTGCCAGCAGAGCCAGGCGGGAGAGCTACGAGCAGTACTTC.

This rearrangement joins TRBV28 to TRBJ1-4; 7 bases agree with TRBD1. V was pared by 5 bases and J by 8 bases, with 11 bases of the junction left unmatched. The CDR3 extends over 15 amino acids. CDR1 is MDHEN, CDR2 SYDVKM, per germline. CDR3 loop: CASSQETGFGEKLFF. The CDR3 nucleotides are TGTGCCAGCAGTCAAGAGACAGGGTTTGGGGAAAAACTGTTTTTT.

This sequence joins TRBV4-1 and TRBJ2-3; D gene unclear. The CDR3 spans 14 residues. V was clipped by 4 bases and J by 0 bases, with 8 bases between them. CDR1 and CDR2 from the germline V gene are MGHRA and YSYEKL. The CDR3 protein is CASSPLGSTDTQYF. CDR3 DNA sequence: TGCGCCAGCAGCCCCCTCGGGAGCACAGATACGCAGTATTTT.

Comment on this clone: Other DNA sequences from this sample encode an identical CDR3 as well. The chain recombines TRBV5-1 with TRBJ2-1, with 8 bases lining up with TRBD2. The CDR3 length is 14 residues. Trimming at V came to 3 bases and at J to 3 bases, leaving 2 bases not matched to a gene. Germline assignment: CDR1 SGHRS and CDR2 YFSETQ. The DNA for the CDR3 is TGCGCCAGCAGCTCCAGCGGGGGCTACAATGAGCAGTTCTTC. This encodes CASSSSGGYNEQFF.

This chain links TRBV7-9 with TRBJ2-1, with D perhaps matching TRBD2 (5 bases). V was shortened by 3 bases and J by 6 bases, with 15 bases between the two germline ends. Germline V CDR1 and CDR2: SEHNR, FQNEAQ (reference sequence). This CDR3 contains 15 residues. This chain's CDR3 is CASSFSPAVGNEQFF. The CDR3 nucleotides are TGTGCCAGCAGCTTCTCCCCAGCGGTGGGCAATGAGCAGTTCTTC.

This clone was detected only once. The rearrangement uses TRBV30 and TRBJ1-2; D call uncertain. With 0 bases removed from V and 0 bases from J, the gap between germline ends came to 11 bases. CDR1 and CDR2 (germline): GTSNPN, SVGIG (reference sequence). This CDR3 is built from 15 residues. The CDR3, as DNA: TGTGCCTGGAGTGTATCCTTCACAACTAACTATGGCTACACCTTC. Amino acid sequence: CAWSVSFTTNYGYTF.